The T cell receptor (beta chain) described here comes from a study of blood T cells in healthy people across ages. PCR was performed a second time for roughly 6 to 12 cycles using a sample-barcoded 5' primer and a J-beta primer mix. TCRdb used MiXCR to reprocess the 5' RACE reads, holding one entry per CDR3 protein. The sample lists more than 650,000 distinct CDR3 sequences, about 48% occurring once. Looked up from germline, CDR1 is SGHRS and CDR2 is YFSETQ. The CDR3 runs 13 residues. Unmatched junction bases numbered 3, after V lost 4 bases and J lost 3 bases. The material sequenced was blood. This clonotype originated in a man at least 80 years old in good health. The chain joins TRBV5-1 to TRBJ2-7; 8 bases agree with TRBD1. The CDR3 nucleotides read TGCGCCAGCAGCGACGACAGGGGCTACGAGCAGTACTTC. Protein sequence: CASSDDRGYEQYF.